The 15 T cell receptor beta chains below all came from one sample that was sequenced in a study of PD-1 blockade in mismatch repair-deficient tumors. Repertoires were generated with immunoSEQ multiplex PCR, while TCRdb's copy carries only in-frame clones and drops some. Counted here are 15,000 or so clones, 80% to 85% occurring once; the ten biggest clones make up about 17%. Sequencing was performed on PBMCs, taken before pembrolizumab treatment. These TCRs come from an adult with mismatch repair-deficient cancer.

This clone was counted only a few times. The chain combines TRBV6-1 with TRBJ2-7; TRBD1 agrees at 7 bases. CDR1 MNHNS and CDR2 SASEGT come from the germline V gene. The CDR3 runs 12 residues. Trimming at V came to 6 bases and at J to 2 bases, leaving 1 base not matched to a gene. CDR3 sequence: CASRTGPYEQYF. For the CDR3, the DNA is TGTGCCAGCAGGACAGGGCCCTACGAGCAGTACTTC.

The chain employs TRBV7-2 and TRBJ2-4; 10 nucleotides line up with TRBD1. The CDR3 has 19 amino acids. After removal of 5 bases from V and 0 bases from J, the junction contained 13 bases not matched to a gene. Per the germline V gene, CDR1 is SGHTA and CDR2 is FQGNSA. In nucleotides, the CDR3 is TGTGCCAGCAGCCTCAAGACAGGGGGCTCGAGAATAGCCAAAAACATTCAGTACTTC. Translated: CASSLKTGGSRIAKNIQYF.

The chain links TRBV7-9 to TRBJ2-7, with D perhaps TRBD1 (5 bases). The germline gives CDR1 SEHNR, CDR2 FQNEAQ (reference sequence). V lost 1 base, J lost 12 bases, and 10 bases lay in between. The CDR3 has 11 residues. The CDR3 protein is CASSLGDRTYF. The DNA for the CDR3 is TGTGCCAGCAGCTTAGGCGACAGAACGTACTTC.

This sequence joins TRBV19 and TRBJ1-1, with 7 bases lining up with TRBD1. The trim removed 4 bases at V and 4 bases at J, leaving 3 bases unmatched. The CDR3 spans 13 residues. Per germline, CDR1 LNHDA and CDR2 SQIVND (reference sequence). The CDR3: CASSRGQLTEAFF. CDR3 DNA sequence: TGTGCCAGTAGTAGGGGACAGCTCACTGAAGCTTTCTTT.

The chain carries TRBV7-2 and TRBJ2-2; no clear D gene. The V gene lost 4 bases and the J gene lost 0 bases, with 3 bases spanning the gap. Germline lookup yields CDR1 SGHTA and CDR2 FQGNSA. This CDR3 has 13 residues. In nucleotides, the CDR3 is TGTGCCAGCAGCTCCACGAACACCGGGGAGCTGTTTTTT. This sequence encodes CASSSTNTGELFF.

The chain couples TRBV27 to TRBJ2-1, with 7 nucleotides matching TRBD2. The germline V gene encodes CDR1 MNHEY and CDR2 SMNVEV (reference sequence). Losses at the gene ends were 2 bases for V and 9 bases for J; bases not matched to a gene: 13. CDR3 length: 16 amino acids. This chain's CDR3 is CASSLTFLSGGIEQFF. The CDR3 DNA reads TGTGCCAGCAGTTTAACTTTCTTGTCGGGAGGTATTGAGCAGTTCTTC.

The V gene is TRBV4-1, the J gene TRBJ2-1, with 8 nucleotides matching TRBD1. The junction had 19 bases not matched to a gene; V was cut back by 0 bases and J by 6 bases. The CDR3 has 20 residues. The germline gives CDR1 MGHRA, CDR2 YSYEKL. The CDR3: CASSQDPLARGLGVGNEQFF. DNA for the CDR3: TGCGCCAGCAGCCAAGATCCACTTGCCAGGGGGCTTGGGGTCGGCAATGAGCAGTTCTTC.

This chain connects TRBV29-1 to TRBJ2-5, with D possibly TRBD1 on 6 matching bases. The CDR3 length is 12 residues. The V end was cut by 7 bases, the J end by 2 bases, with 11 bases between. Germline-derived CDR1 and CDR2 are SQVTM and ANQGSEA. The CDR3 DNA reads TGCAGCGGAAGGGACAATCAAGAGACCCAGTACTTC. Its protein product is CSGRDNQETQYF. The full variable domain, with the rest looked up from reference TRBV29-1 and TRBJ2-5, is SAVISQKPSRDICQRGTSLTIQCQVDSQVTMMFWYRQQPGQSLTLIATANQGSEATYESGFVIDKFPISRPNLTFSTLTVSNMSPEDSSIYLCSGRDNQETQYFGPGTRLLVL.

The chain links TRBV27 to TRBJ2-1; D is ambiguous. The germline gives CDR1 MNHEY, CDR2 SMNVEV (reference sequence). Between the trimmed V and J ends, which lost 4 bases and 3 bases, there was a span of 13 bases. The CDR3 extends over 15 amino acids. The CDR3 bases are TGTGCCAGCAGTTCCCTCTCGGGTAACTACAATGAGCAGTTCTTC. Its translation: CASSSLSGNYNEQFF.

The V and J genes are TRBV6-1 and TRBJ2-6, with a weak D call TRBD2 (5 bases). CDR3 length equals 15 residues. The V and J ends lost 1 base and 2 bases respectively, with 6 bases between them. CDR1 MNHNS and CDR2 SASEGT come from the germline V gene. The CDR3 reads CASSEGETGANVLTF. As DNA, the CDR3 is TGTGCCAGCAGTGAAGGGGAGACTGGGGCCAACGTCCTGACTTTC.

The chain carries TRBV19 and TRBJ2-7, with 14 positions matching TRBD2. CDR1 LNHDA and CDR2 SQIVND come from the germline V gene (reference sequence). The trim removed 5 bases at V and 1 base at J, leaving 7 bases unmatched. This CDR3 has 17 amino acids. The CDR3 is CASSPGTSGSLSYEQYF. CDR3 DNA sequence: TGTGCCAGTAGTCCCGGGACTAGCGGGAGTCTTTCCTACGAGCAGTACTTC.

The rearrangement links TRBV15 to TRBJ2-1; D possibly matches TRBD1 or TRBD2 (6 bases each). Germline CDR1 is LNHNV and CDR2 is YYDKDF (reference sequence). The CDR3 spans 16 residues. Deletions cut 0 bases from V and 7 bases from J, with 16 bases between. The chain's CDR3 is CATSRDASVGGNEQFF. The CDR3 nucleotides read TGTGCCACCAGCAGAGATGCTAGCGTAGGGGGGAATGAGCAGTTCTTC. Full variable domain (remainder filled in from reference TRBV15 and TRBJ2-1): DAMVIQNPRYQVTQFGKPVTLSCSQTLNHNVMYWYQQKSSQAPKLLFHYYDKDFNNEADTPDNFQSRRPNTSFCFLDIRSPGLGDTAMYLCATSRDASVGGNEQFFGPGTRLTVL.

The CDR3 coding sequence is TGTGCCAGCAGTTACTCGAGGCAGGGTGGAGGAAAACTGTTTTTT. As protein: CASSYSRQGGGKLFF. The chain couples TRBV6-5 to TRBJ1-4; D is possibly TRBD1 (5 bases). The germline CDR1 and CDR2 sequences are MNHEY and SVGAGI. Trimming stripped 0 bases from V and 10 bases from J, with 15 bases between. The CDR3 spans 15 residues.

The V and J genes are TRBV6-1 and TRBJ2-3; 7 bases are shared with TRBD1. The germline V gene encodes CDR1 MNHNS and CDR2 SASEGT. The CDR3 has 14 residues. V trimming: 4 bases; J trimming: 5 bases; junction bases outside the gene matches: 6. CDR3 DNA sequence: TGTGCCAGCAGTGGGGGGACAGCTGGAGATACGCAGTATTTT. Protein product: CASSGGTAGDTQYF.

This rearrangement joins TRBV7-9 to TRBJ2-4, with a weak D call TRBD1 (5 bases). The germline gives CDR1 SEHNR, CDR2 FQNEAQ (reference sequence). The CDR3 is 15 amino acids. Trimming cost V 5 bases and J 0 bases, with 11 bases left between them. The CDR3 DNA is TGTGCCAGCAGCCCCCGACAGTTAGCCAAAAACATTCAGTACTTC. Encoded protein: CASSPRQLAKNIQYF. The full variable domain, rest sourced from reference TRBV7-9 and TRBJ2-4, is DTGVSQNPRHKITKRGQNVTFRCDPISEHNRLYWYRQTLGQGPEFLTYFQNEAQLEKSRLLSDRFSAERPKGSFSTLEIQRTEQGDSAMYLCASSPRQLAKNIQYFGAGTRLSVL.